This T cell receptor (beta chain) was sequenced during a study of cytomegalovirus exposure and HLA in healthy donors. A multiplex PCR was run with 60 Vbeta primers and 13 Jbeta primers. Here immunoSEQ multiplex PCR was the method, and the copy in TCRdb shows in-frame clones only, minus some. The table lists 70,000 to 80,000 clones, roughly four fifths of them singletons, with 1.9% in the top ten. The TCR sequence derives from a man between 18 and 35 years old in good health and CMV-seronegative. The sample consisted of PBMCs.

CDR3 region: CASSSGQGAYGYTF. The CDR3 DNA reads TGTGCCAGCAGCTCGGGACAGGGGGCCTATGGCTACACCTTC. This chain connects TRBV13 to TRBJ1-2; 12 bases align to TRBD1. The J segment lost 4 bases and the V segment lost 4 bases, leaving 1 base of the junction unmatched. CDR1 is PRHDT, CDR2 FYEKMQ, per germline (reference sequence). CDR3 length: 14 residues.